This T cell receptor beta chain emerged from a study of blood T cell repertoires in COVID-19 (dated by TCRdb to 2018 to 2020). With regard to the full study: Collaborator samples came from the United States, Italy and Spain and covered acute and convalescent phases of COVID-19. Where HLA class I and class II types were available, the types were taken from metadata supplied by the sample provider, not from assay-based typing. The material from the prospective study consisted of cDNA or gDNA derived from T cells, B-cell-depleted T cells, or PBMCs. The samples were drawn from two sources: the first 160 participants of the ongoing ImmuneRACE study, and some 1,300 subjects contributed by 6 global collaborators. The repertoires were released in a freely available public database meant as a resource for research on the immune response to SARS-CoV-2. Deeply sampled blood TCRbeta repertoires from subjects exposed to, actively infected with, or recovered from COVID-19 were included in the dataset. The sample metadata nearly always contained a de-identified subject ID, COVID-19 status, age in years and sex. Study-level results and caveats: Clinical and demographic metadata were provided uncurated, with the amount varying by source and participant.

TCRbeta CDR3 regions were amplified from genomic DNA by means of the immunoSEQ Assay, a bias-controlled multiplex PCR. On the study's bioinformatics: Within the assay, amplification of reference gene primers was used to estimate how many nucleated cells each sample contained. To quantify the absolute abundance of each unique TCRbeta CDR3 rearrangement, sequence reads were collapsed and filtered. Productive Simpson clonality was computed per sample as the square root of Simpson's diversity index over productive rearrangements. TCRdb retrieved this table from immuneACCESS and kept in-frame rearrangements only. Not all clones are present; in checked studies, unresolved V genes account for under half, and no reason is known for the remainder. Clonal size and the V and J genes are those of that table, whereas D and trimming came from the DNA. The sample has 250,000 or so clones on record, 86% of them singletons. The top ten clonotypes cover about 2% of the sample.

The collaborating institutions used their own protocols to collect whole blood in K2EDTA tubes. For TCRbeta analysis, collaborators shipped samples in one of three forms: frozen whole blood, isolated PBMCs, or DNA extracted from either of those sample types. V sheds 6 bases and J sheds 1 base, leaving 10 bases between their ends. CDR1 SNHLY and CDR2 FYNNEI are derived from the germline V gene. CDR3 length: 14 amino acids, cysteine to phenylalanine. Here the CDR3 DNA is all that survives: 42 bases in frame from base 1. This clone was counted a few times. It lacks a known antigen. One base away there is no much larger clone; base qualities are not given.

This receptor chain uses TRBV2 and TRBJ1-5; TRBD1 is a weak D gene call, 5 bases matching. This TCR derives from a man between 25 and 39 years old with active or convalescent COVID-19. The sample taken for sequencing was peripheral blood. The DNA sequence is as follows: TGTGCCAGCAGATACCAGGGAAGCAATCAGCCCCAGCATTTT. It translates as CASRYQGSNQPQHF.